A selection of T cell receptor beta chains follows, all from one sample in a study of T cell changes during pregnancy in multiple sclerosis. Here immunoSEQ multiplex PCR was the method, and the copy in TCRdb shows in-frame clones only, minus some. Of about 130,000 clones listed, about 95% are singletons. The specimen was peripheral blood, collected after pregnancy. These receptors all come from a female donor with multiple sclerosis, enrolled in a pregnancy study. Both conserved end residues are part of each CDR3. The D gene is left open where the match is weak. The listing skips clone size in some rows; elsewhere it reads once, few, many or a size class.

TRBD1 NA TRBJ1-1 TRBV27 TGTGCCAGCAGTAGGACAGGCACTGAAGCTTTCTTT CASSRTGTEAFF
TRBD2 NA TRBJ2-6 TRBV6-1 TGTGCCAGCACTGAGCGGGGCCTCTCTGGGGCCAACGTCCTGACTTTC CASTERGLSGANVLTF
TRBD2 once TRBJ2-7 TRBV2 TGTGCCAGCAGGGAAGCGGGAGTTGGATACGAGCAGTACTTC CASREAGVGYEQYF
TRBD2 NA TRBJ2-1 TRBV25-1 TGTGCCAGCAGTGAATATGGACTAGCGGGAGGAGAGCAGTTCTTC CASSEYGLAGGEQFF
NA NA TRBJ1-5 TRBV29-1 TGCAGCGTTGTTTGGGGACTGGGTCAGCCCCAGCATTTT CSVVWGLGQPQHF
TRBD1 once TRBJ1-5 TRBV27 TGTGCCAGCAGTCTCGGACAGGGATTGAATCAGCCCCAGCATTTT CASSLGQGLNQPQHF
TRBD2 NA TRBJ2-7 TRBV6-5 TGTGCCAGCAGTTACGGCCTCACGCTGGGGGGGTACGAGCAGTACTTC CASSYGLTLGGYEQYF
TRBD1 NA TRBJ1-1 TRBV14 TGTGCCAGCAGCCAAGAGTTCGGGACAGGGGAAGTGAACACTGAAGCTTTCTTT CASSQEFGTGEVNTEAFF
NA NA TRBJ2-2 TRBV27 TGTGCCACGCAGGGAACGAACACCGGGGAGCTGTTTTTT CATQGTNTGELFF
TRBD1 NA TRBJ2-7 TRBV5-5 TGTGCCAGCAGCTCCGGGGGGGACAGGGGTCTTGGGCAGTACTTC CASSSGGDRGLGQYF
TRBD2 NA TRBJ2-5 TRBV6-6 TGTGCCAGCAGGCTCGGGACTAGCGGGAGGAAAGAGACCCAGTACTTC CASRLGTSGRKETQYF
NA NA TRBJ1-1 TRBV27 TGTGCCAGCAGTTTCGGCGGGAGCACTGAAGCTTTCTTT CASSFGGSTEAFF
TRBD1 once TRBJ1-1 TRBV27 TGTGCCAGCAGTTTATCACGGACAGGTATGATGACCACTGAAGCTTTCTTT CASSLSRTGMMTTEAFF
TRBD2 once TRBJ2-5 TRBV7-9 TGTGCCAGCAGCCCTAACCTCGGACTAGCGGGAGAGGAGACCCAGTACTTC CASSPNLGLAGEETQYF
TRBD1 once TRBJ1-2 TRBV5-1 TGCGCCAGCAGCTCGGACAGGGGTAACTATGGCTACACCTTC CASSSDRGNYGYTF
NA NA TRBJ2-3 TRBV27 TGTGCCATCCAACAGGCAGATACGCAGTATTTT CAIQQADTQYF
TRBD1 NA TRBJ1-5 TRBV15 TGTGCCACCAGCAGAGATCAGGTCCGGGACAGTTATAGCAATCAGCCCCAGCATTTT CATSRDQVRDSYSNQPQHF
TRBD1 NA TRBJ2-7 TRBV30 TGTGCCTGGGCAGCTGGACAGGGGCAGTACTTC CAWAAGQGQYF
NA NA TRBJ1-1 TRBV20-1 TGCAGTGCCCGACTGCTCACTGAAGCTTTCTTT CSARLLTEAFF
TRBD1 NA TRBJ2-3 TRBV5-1 TGCGCCAGCAGCACGGACAGGGCTAGCACAGATACGCAGTATTTT CASSTDRASTDTQYF
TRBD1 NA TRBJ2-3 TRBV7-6 TGTGCCAGCAGCTTAGGAGGGACAGGGGCCACAGATACGCAGTATTTT CASSLGGTGATDTQYF
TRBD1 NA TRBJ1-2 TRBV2 TGTGCCAGCAGTGCCGGGACAGGGGACTACTATGGCTACACCTTC CASSAGTGDYYGYTF
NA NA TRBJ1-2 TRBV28 TGTGCCAGCAGTTTATGGTACGGGGGGCAGAGGGGCTACACCTTC CASSLWYGGQRGYTF
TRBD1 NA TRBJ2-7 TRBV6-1 TGTGCCAGCAGTGTCTCGGTGACAGGGATTTCCCACGAGCAGTACTTC CASSVSVTGISHEQYF
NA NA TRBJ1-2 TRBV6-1 TGTGCCAGCGATCTAGGTACAGGGTCTTATGGCTACACCTTC CASDLGTGSYGYTF
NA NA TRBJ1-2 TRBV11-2 TGTGCCAGCAGCTTAGATCGAGGCACCTCGAATGGCTACACCTTC CASSLDRGTSNGYTF
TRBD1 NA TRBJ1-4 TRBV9 TGTGCCAGCAGCCCTGCCCGGGACAGGGGGCGGAATAATGAAAAACTGTTTTTT CASSPARDRGRNNEKLFF
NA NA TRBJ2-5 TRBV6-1 TGTGCCAGCAGTGTCGAGCTCGGAGAGACCCAGTACTTC CASSVELGETQYF
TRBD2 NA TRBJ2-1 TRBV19 TGTGCCAGTAGTTTCGGCGGGAGCTCCTACAATGAGCAGTTCTTC CASSFGGSSYNEQFF
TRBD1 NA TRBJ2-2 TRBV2 TGTGCCAGCAGCAGGGGGCTGCAAACCGGGGAGCTGTTTTTT CASSRGLQTGELFF
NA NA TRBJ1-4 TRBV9 TGTGCCAGCAGCTTCTCAGCAGCCCGGGAAGAAAAACTGTTTTTT CASSFSAAREEKLFF
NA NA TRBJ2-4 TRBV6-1 TGTGCCAGCAGTAAAGTGATAAACACCAAAAACATTCAGTACTTC CASSKVINTKNIQYF
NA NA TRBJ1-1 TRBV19 TGTGCCAGTAGTATAGATCTCACATTGAACACTGAAGCTTTCTTT CASSIDLTLNTEAFF
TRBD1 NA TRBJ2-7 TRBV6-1 TGTGCCAGCAGTGAACGGTGGACAGGGGAGTTCGAGCAGTACTTC CASSERWTGEFEQYF
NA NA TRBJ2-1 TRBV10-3 TGTGCCATCAGAAAAAGCGGAGACCAAAACAATGAGCAGTTCTTC CAIRKSGDQNNEQFF
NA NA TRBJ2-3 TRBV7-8 TGTGCCAGCAGCTTCTTTATAGGGGGACCCTCCTCAGATACGCAGTATTTT CASSFFIGGPSSDTQYF
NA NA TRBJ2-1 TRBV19 TGTGCCAGTAGTATAGTCGGGGTCAATGAGCAGTTCTTC CASSIVGVNEQFF
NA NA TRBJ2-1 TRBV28 TGTGCCAGCAGCTTTTCAGGTCGGAATGAGCAGTTCTTC CASSFSGRNEQFF
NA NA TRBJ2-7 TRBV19 TGTGCCACCCTAGCTCCAACCTACGAGCAGTACTTC CATLAPTYEQYF
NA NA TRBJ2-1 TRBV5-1 TGCGCCAGCAGCTTGGGAACAGGGAACAATGAGCAGTTCTTC CASSLGTGNNEQFF
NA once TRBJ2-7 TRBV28 TGTGCCAGCAGTTTGCAGGGCGAGTACGAGCAGTACTTC CASSLQGEYEQYF
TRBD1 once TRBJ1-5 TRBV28 TGTGCCAGCAGTGGAACAGGGGGCATTCAGCCCCAGCATTTT CASSGTGGIQPQHF
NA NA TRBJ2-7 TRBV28 TGTGCCAGCAGTACGGGAGCCCCCTACGAGCAGTACTTC CASSTGAPYEQYF
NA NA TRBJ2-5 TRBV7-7 TGTGCTAGCAGCTTAGGCCCCGGCCTACCCGGGGAGACCCAGTACTTC CASSLGPGLPGETQYF
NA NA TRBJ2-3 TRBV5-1 TGCGCCAGCAGCCTCGGAGGGGGGGGCACAGATACGCAGTATTTT CASSLGGGGTDTQYF
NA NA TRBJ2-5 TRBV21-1 TGTGCCAGCAGCAAAGCGCGCGGGGGACAGGGCAACCAAGAGACCCAGTACTTC CASSKARGGQGNQETQYF
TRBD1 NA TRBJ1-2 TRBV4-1 TGCGCCAGCAGCCAAGGACAGGGGGCCCAGGCGAGCTATGGCTACACCTTC CASSQGQGAQASYGYTF
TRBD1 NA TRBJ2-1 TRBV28 TGTGCCAGCGGACAGGGTAATGAGCAGTTCTTC CASGQGNEQFF
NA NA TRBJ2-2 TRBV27 TGTGCCAGCAGAGGGTCTAGCGGACTTGGAGGGGGCACCGGGGAGCTGTTTTTT CASRGSSGLGGGTGELFF
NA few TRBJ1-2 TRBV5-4 TGTGCCAGCAGCCGTGTTAGGGAGGGATCGGGAGGCTACACCTTC CASSRVREGSGGYTF
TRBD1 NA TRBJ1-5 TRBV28 TGTGCCAGCAGTTCGCCGGGACAGGGCCATTTT CASSSPGQGHF
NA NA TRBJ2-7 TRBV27 TGTGCCAGCAGTTTACGGCAGGGCTCGGGCGAGCAGTACTTC CASSLRQGSGEQYF
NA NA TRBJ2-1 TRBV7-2 TGTGCCAGCAGCCTACGGCGGACACAGTACAATGAGCAGTTCTTC CASSLRRTQYNEQFF